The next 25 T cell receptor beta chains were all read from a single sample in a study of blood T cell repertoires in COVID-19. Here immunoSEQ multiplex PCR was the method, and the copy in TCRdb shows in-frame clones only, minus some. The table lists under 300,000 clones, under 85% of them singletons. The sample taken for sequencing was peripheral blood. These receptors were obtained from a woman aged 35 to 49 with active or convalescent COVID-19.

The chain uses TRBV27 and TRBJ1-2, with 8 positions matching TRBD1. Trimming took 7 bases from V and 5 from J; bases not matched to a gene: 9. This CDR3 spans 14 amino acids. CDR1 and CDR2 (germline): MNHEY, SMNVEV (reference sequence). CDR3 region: CASKLGQGTYGYTF. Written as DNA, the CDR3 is TGTGCCAGCAAACTCGGACAGGGAACGTATGGCTACACCTTC.

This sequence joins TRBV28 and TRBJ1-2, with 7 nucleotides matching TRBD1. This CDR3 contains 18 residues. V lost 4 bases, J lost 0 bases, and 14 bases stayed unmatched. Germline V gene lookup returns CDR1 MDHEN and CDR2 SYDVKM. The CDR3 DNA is TGTGCCAGCAGTTCCACCTCCGGGACAGCCGTAACTAACTATGGCTACACCTTC. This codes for CASSSTSGTAVTNYGYTF.

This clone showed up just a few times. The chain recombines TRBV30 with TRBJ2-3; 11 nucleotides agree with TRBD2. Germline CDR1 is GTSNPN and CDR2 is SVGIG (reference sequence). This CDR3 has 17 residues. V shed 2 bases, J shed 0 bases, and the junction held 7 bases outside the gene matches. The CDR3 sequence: CAWSRLAGGLSTDTQYF. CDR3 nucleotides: TGTGCCTGGAGTAGGCTAGCGGGGGGATTGAGCACAGATACGCAGTATTTT.

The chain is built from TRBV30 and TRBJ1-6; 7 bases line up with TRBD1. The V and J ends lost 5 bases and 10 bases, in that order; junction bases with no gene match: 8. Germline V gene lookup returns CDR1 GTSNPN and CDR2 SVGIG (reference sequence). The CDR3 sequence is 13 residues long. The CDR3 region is CAWAEGGGSPLHF. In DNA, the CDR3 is TGTGCCTGGGCCGAAGGAGGGGGCTCACCCCTCCACTTT. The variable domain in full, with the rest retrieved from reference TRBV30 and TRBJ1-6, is SQTIHQWPATLVQPVGSPLSLECTVEGTSNPNLYWYRQAAGRGLQLLFYSVGIGQISSEVPQNLSASRPQDRQFILSSKKLLLSDSGFYLCAWAEGGGSPLHFGNGTRLTVT.

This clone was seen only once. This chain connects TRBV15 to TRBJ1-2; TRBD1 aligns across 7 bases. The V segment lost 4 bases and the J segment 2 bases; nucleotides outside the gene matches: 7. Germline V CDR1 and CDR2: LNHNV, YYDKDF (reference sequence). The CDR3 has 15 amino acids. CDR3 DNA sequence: TGTGCCACCAGCATAGGATTACAGGGGAACTATGGCTACACCTTC. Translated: CATSIGLQGNYGYTF. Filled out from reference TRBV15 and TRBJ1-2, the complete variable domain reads DAMVIQNPRYQVTQFGKPVTLSCSQTLNHNVMYWYQQKSSQAPKLLFHYYDKDFNNEADTPDNFQSRRPNTSFCFLDIRSPGLGDTAMYLCATSIGLQGNYGYTFGSGTRLTVV.

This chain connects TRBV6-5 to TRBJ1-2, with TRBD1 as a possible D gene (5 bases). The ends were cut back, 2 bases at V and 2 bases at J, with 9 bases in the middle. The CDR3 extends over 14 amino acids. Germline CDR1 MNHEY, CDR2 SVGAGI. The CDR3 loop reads CASSYTGGNYGYTF. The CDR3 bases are TGTGCCAGCAGTTACACGGGGGGAAACTATGGCTACACCTTC.

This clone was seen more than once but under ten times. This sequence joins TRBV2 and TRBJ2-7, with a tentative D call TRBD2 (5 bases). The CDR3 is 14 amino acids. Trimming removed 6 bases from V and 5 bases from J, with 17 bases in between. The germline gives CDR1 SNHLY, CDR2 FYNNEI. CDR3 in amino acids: CASSLRRFNDEQYF. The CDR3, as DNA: TGTGCCAGCAGCCTGAGGAGGTTCAACGACGAGCAGTACTTC.

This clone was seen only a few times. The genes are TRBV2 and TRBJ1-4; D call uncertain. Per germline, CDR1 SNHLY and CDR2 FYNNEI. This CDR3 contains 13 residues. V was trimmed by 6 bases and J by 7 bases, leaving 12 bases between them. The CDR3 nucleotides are TGTGCCAGCAGAGCGGGCCCCATTGAAAAACTGTTTTTT. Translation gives CASRAGPIEKLFF.

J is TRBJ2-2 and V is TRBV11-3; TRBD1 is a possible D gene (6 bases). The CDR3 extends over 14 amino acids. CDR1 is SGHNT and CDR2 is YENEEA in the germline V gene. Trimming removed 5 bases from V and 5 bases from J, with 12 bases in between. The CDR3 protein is CASSAGDRTGELFF. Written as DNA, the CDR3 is TGTGCCAGCAGCGCAGGGGATCGGACCGGGGAGCTGTTTTTT.

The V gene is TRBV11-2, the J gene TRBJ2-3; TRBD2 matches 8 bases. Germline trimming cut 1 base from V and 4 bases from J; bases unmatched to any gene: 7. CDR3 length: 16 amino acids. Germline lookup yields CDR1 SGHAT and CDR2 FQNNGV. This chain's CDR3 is CASSLVMDGGADTQYF. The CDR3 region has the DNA TGTGCCAGCAGCTTAGTTATGGACGGGGGGGCAGATACGCAGTATTTT.

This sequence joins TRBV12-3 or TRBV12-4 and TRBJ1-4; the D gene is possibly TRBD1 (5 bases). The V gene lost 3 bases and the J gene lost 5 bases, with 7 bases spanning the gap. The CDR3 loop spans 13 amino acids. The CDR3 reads CASSFSGNEKLFF. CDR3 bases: TGTGCCAGCAGTTTCTCAGGGAATGAAAAACTGTTTTTT.

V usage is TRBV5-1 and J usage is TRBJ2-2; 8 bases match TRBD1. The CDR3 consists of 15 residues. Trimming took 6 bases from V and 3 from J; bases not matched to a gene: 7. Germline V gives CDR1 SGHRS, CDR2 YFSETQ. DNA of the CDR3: TGCGCCAGCACGGACAGGGTTGGCGACACCGGGGAGCTGTTTTTT. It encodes CASTDRVGDTGELFF. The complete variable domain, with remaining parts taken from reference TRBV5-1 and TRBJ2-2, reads KAGVTQTPRYLIKTRGQQVTLSCSPISGHRSVSWYQQTPGQGLQFLFEYFSETQRNKGNFPGRFSGRQFSNSRSEMNVSTLELGDSALYLCASTDRVGDTGELFFGEGSRLTVL.

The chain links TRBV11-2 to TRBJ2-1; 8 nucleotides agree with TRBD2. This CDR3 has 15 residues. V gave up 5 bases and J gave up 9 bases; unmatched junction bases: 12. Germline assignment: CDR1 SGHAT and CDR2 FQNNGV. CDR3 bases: TGTGCCAGCAGCCCCCTCGGCGGGGGGCCAAGTGAGCAGTTCTTC. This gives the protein CASSPLGGGPSEQFF.

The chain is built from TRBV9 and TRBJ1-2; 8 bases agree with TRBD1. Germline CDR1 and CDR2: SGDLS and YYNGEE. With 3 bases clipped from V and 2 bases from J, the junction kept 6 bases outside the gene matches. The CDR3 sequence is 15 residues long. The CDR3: CASSATTGVNYGYTF. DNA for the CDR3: TGTGCCAGCAGCGCAACGACAGGGGTGAACTATGGCTACACCTTC.

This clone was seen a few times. The CDR3 DNA is TGTGCCTGGAGCGGACAGGGAGGGCATCAGCCCCAGCATTTT. Protein: CAWSGQGGHQPQHF. V usage is TRBV30 and J usage is TRBJ1-5; TRBD1 matches at 8 bases. Germline V gene lookup returns CDR1 GTSNPN and CDR2 SVGIG (reference sequence). Trimming took 3 bases from V and 5 from J; bases not matched to a gene: 6. This CDR3 spans 14 amino acids.

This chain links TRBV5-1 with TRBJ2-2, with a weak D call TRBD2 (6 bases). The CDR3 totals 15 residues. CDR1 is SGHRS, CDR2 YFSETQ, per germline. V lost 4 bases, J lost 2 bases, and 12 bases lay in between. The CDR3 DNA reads TGCGCCAGCAGCAGGGACTCGGTAAACACCGGGGAGCTGTTTTTT. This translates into CASSRDSVNTGELFF.

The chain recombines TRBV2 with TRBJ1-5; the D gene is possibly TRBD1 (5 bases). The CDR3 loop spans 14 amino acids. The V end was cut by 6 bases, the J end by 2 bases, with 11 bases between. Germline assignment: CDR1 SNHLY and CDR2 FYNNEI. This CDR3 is CASRIQGGNQPQHF. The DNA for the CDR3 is TGTGCCAGCAGGATCCAGGGCGGCAATCAGCCCCAGCATTTT.

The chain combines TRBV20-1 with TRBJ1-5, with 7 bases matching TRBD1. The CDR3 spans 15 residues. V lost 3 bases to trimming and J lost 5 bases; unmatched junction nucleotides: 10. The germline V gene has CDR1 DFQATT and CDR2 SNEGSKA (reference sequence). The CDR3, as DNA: TGCAGTGCTAGTCCCCGGGACAGACAGTATCAGCCCCAGCATTTT. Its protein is CSASPRDRQYQPQHF.

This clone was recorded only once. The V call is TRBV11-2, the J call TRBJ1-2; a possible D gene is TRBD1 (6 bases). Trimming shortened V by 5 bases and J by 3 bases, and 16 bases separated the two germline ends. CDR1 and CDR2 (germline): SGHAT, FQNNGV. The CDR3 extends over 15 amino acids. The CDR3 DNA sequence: TGTGCCAGCAGCGTCGACAGGCGCCCCGACTATGGCTACACCTTC. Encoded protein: CASSVDRRPDYGYTF. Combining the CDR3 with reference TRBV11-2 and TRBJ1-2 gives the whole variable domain EAGVAQSPRYKIIEKRQSVAFWCNPISGHATLYWYQQILGQGPKLLIQFQNNGVVDDSQLPKDRFSAERLKGVDSTLKIQPAKLEDSAVYLCASSVDRRPDYGYTFGSGTRLTVV.

This chain's CDR3 is CATRGQTDTGELFF. CDR3 in DNA: TGTGCCACCAGGGGACAGACTGACACCGGGGAGCTGTTTTTT. The rearrangement links TRBV24-1 to TRBJ2-2; 7 nucleotides agree with TRBD1. The CDR3 runs to 14 residues. The ends lost 7 bases at V and 3 bases at J; junction bases unmatched: 4. The germline V gene encodes CDR1 KGHDR and CDR2 SFDVKD.

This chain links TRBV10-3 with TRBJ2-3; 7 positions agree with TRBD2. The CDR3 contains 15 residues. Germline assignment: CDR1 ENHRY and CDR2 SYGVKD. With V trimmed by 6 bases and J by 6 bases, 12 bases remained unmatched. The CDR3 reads CAISPTGGYRDTQYF. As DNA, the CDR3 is TGTGCCATCAGCCCCACGGGGGGATATCGGGATACGCAGTATTTT.

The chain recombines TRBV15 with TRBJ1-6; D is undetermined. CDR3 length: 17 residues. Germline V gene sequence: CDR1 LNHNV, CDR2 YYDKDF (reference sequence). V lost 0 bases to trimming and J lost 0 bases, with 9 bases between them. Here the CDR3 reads CATSRETSYSYNSPLHF. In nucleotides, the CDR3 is TGTGCCACCAGCAGAGAAACCAGTTACTCCTATAATTCACCCCTCCACTTT.

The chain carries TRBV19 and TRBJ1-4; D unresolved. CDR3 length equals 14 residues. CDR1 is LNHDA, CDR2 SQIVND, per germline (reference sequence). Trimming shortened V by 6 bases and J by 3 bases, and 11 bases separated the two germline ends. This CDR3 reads CASRLDKANEKLFF. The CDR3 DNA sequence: TGTGCCAGTAGACTAGACAAAGCTAATGAAAAACTGTTTTTT. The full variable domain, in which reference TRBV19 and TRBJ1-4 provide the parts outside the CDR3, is DGGITQSPKYLFRKEGQNVTLSCEQNLNHDAMYWYRQDPGQGLRLIYYSQIVNDFQKGDIAEGYSVSREKKESFPLTVTSAQKNPTAFYLCASRLDKANEKLFFGSGTQLSVL.

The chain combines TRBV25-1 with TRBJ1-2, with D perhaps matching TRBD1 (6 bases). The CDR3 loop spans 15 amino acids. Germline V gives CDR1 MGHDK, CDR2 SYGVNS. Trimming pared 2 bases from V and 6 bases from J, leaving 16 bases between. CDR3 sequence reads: CASSEPGTPRHGYTF. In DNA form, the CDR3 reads TGTGCCAGCAGTGAACCCGGGACACCTAGACATGGCTACACCTTC.

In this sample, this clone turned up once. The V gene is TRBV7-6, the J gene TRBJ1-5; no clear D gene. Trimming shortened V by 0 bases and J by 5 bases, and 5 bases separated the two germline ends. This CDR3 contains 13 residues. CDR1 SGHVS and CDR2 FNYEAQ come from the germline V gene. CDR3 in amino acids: CASSLALYQPQHF. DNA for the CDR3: TGTGCCAGCAGCTTAGCTCTCTATCAGCCCCAGCATTTT.